This T cell receptor beta chain was recorded in a study of T cells in Graves' hyperthyroidism and ophthalmopathy. Findings and caveats of the study: Most expanded thyroid clonotypes above 0.001 recurred in blood.

Using RNA transcripts as the source, TCR beta CDR3 regions were amplified. HTBI primers were used for first-round RT-PCR of the TCR CDR3. MiXCR was run by TCRdb on the multiplex PCR reads, yielding one entry per CDR3 protein. This table holds approximately 720,000 distinct CDR3 sequences, over 15% found once. Trimming took off 2 bases at V and 4 bases at J, with 15 bases between the two ends. Germline assignment: CDR1 SGDLS and CDR2 YYNGEE. CDR3 length equals 15 residues. With respect to this clonotype: Antigen unknown.

Diagnosis relied on clinical symptoms, serum thyroxine and TRAb, thyroid ultrasound and orbital computed tomography. J is TRBJ1-2 and V is TRBV9; the D gene is possibly TRBD1 (5 bases). Sequenced: blood. This sequence originates from a woman aged 45-65 years with Graves' hyperthyroidism that later progressed to Graves' ophthalmopathy. CDR3 loop: CASSVDGLGAYGYTF. The CDR3, as DNA: TGTGCCAGCAGCGTCGACGGCCTCGGGGCCTATGGCTACACCTTC. The whole variable domain, remainder taken from reference TRBV9 and TRBJ1-2, is DSGVTQTPKHLITATGQRVTLRCSPRSGDLSVYWYQQSLDQGLQFLIQYYNGEERAKGNILERFSAQQFPDLHSELNLSSLELGDSALYFCASSVDGLGAYGYTFGSGTRLTVV.